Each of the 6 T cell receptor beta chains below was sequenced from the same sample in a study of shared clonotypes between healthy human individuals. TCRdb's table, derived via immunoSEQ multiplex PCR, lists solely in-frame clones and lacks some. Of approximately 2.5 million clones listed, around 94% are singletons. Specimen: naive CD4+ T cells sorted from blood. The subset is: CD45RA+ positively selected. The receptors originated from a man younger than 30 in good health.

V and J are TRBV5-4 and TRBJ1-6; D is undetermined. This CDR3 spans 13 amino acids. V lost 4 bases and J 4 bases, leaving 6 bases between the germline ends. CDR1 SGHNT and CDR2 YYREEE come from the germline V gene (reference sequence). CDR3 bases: TGTGCCAGCAGCCGGGAATATAATTCACCCCTCCACTTT. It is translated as CASSREYNSPLHF.

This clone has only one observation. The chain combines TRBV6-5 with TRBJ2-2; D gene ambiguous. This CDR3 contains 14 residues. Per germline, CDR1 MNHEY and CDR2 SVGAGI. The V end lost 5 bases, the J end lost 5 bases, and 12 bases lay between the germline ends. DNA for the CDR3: TGTGCCAGCAGTCCCCTCGGTACGACCGGGGAGCTGTTTTTT. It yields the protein CASSPLGTTGELFF.

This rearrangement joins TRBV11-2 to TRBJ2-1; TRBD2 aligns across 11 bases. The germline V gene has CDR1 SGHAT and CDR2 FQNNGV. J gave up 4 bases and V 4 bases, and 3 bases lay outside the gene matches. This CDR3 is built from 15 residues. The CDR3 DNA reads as TGTGCCAGCAGCTCTAGCGGGAGGACATACAATGAGCAGTTCTTC. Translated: CASSSSGRTYNEQFF.

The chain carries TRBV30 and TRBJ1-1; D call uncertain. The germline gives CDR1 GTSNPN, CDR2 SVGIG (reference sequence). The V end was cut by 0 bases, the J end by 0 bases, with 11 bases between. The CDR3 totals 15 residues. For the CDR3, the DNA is TGTGCCTGGAGTGTAAGTAGCCGGATGAACACTGAAGCTTTCTTT. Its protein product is CAWSVSSRMNTEAFF.

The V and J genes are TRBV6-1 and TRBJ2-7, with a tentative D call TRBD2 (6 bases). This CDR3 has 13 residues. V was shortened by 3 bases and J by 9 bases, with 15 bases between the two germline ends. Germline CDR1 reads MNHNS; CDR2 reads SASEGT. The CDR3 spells CASSEGGVSVQYF. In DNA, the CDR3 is TGTGCCAGCAGTGAGGGGGGAGTCTCGGTGCAGTACTTC.

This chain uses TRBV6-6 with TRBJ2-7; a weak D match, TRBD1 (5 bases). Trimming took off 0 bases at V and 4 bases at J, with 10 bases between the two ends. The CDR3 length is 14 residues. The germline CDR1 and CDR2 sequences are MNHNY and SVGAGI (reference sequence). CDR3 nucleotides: TGTGCCAGCAGTTACTCGAGTGACAGTTACGAGCAGTACTTC. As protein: CASSYSSDSYEQYF.